This T cell receptor (beta chain) was sequenced for a study of blood T cell repertoires in COVID-19. Looked up from germline, CDR1 is SGDLS and CDR2 is YYNGEE. V dropped 4 bases and J dropped 4 bases, with 14 bases sitting between them. The CDR3 sequence is 14 residues long. Profiling relied on immunoSEQ multiplex PCR, and the TCRdb table lists in-frame clones only, not all of them. Among roughly 220,000 clones listed, 70% to 90% were seen once. The rearrangement links TRBV9 to TRBJ1-2, with D unclear. Source material: peripheral blood. The receptor comes from a man older than 75 with acute or convalescent COVID-19. The CDR3: CASSPTEGGYGYTF. Here the CDR3 DNA reads TGTGCCAGCAGCCCAACGGAGGGTGGCTATGGCTACACCTTC.